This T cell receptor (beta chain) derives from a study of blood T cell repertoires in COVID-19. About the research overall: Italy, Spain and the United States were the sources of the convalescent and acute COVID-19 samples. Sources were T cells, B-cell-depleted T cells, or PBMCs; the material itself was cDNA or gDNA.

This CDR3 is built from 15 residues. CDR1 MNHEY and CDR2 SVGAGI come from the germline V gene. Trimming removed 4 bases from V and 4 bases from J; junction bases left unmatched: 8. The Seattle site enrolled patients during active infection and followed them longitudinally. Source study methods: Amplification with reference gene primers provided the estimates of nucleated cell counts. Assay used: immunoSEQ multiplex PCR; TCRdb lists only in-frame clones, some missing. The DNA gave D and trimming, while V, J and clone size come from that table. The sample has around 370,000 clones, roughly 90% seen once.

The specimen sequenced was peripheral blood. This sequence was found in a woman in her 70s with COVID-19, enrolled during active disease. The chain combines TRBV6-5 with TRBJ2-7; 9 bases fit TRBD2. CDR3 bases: TGTGCCAGCAGTTGGGTGGCGGGGGGGCTATACGAGCAGTACTTC. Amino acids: CASSWVAGGLYEQYF.